This T cell receptor beta chain was found in a study of vaccination and CD4 T cells after COVID-19. On the study more broadly: Each of the control cultures got a CEFX pool, an HIV-1 Nef pool, or no peptide. Study outcomes and limitations: Spike mono-reactivity was evident in 304 of the 307 vaccine-specific clones derived from convalescent patients. Relatively few convalescent patients were studied, without early post-infection timepoints.

Concerning this clonotype: Its antigen is not known.

With the Oncomine TCR Beta short-read assay, DNA from cultured CD4+ T cells was sequenced. From the PCR reads, TCRdb called clonotypes with MiXCR, one entry per CDR3 protein. The data hold fewer than 7,500 distinct CDR3 sequences, with 18% observed a single time. Trimming left V 0 bases short and J 0 bases short, with 15 bases between. Germline CDR1 reads GTSNPN; CDR2 reads SVGIG (reference sequence). CDR3 length: 17 amino acids. Treatment given: approximately nine-day PBMC culture with coronavirus spike peptide pools or control peptides (ViraFEST assay). ViraFEST used peptide pools to expand antigen-specific T cells, then sequenced TCRs.

The sequence came from a human donor who had recovered from COVID-19. V is TRBV30 and J is TRBJ1-5; no clear D gene. The specimen was CD4+ T cells from blood, cultured in vitro. CDR3 DNA sequence: TGTGCCTGGAGTGTAGGACGTGGGCAATATAGCAATCAGCCCCAGCATTTT. Its protein product is CAWSVGRGQYSNQPQHF. Full variable domain (missing parts from reference TRBV30 and TRBJ1-5): SQTIHQWPATLVQPVGSPLSLECTVEGTSNPNLYWYRQAAGRGLQLLFYSVGIGQISSEVPQNLSASRPQDRQFILSSKKLLLSDSGFYLCAWSVGRGQYSNQPQHFGDGTRLSIL.